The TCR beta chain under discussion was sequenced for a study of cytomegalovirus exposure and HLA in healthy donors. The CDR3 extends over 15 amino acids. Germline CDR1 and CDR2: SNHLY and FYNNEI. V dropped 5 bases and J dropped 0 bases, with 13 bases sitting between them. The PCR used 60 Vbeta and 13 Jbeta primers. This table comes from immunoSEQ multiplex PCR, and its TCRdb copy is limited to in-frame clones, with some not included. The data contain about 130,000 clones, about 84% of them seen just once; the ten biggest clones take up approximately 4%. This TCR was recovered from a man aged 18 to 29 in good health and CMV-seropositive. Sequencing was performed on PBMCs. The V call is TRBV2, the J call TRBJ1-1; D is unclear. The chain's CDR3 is CASSRSQEVNTEAFF. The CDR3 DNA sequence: TGTGCCAGCAGTCGATCTCAGGAAGTGAACACTGAAGCTTTCTTT.